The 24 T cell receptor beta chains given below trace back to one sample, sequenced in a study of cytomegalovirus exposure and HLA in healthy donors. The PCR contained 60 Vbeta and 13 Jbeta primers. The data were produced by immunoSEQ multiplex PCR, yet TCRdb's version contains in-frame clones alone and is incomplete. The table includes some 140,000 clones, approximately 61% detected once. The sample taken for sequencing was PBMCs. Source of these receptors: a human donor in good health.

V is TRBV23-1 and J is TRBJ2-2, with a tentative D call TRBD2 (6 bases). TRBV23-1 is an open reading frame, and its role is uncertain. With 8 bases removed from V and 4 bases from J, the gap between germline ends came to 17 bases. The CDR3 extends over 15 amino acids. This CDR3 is CASGVGGDVTGELFF. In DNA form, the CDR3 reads TGCGCCAGCGGCGTCGGGGGAGATGTCACCGGGGAGCTGTTTTTT.

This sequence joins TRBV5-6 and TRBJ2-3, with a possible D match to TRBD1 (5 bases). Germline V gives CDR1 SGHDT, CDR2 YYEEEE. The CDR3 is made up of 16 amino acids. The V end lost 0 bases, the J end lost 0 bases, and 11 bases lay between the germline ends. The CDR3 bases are TGTGCCAGCAGCTTGGCGGCAGGGTTGAGCACAGATACGCAGTATTTT. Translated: CASSLAAGLSTDTQYF.

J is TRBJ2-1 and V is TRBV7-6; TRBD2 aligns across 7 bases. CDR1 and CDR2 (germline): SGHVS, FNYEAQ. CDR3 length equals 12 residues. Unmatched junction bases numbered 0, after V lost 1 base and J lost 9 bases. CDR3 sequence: CASSLGEGEQFF. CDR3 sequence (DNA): TGTGCCAGCAGCTTAGGGGAGGGTGAGCAGTTCTTC.

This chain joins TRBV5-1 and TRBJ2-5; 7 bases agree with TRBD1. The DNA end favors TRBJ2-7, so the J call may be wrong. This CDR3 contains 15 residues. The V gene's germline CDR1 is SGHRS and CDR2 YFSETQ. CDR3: CASSLDSGGSYEQYF. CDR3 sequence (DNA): TGCGCCAGCAGCTTGGATTCAGGGGGCTCCTACGAGCAGTACTTC.

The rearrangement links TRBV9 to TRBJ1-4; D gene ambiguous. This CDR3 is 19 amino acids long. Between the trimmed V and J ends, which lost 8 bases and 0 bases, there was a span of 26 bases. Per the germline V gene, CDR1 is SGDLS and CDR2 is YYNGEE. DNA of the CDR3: TGTGCCAGACTACAAGAATGGAGGACGTACTTAGCAACTAATGAAAAACTGTTTTTT. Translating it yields CARLQEWRTYLATNEKLFF.

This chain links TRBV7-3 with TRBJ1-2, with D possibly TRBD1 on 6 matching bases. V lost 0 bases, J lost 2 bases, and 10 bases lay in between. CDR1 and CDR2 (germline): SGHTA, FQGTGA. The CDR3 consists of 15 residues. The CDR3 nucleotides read TGTGCCAGCAGCTTAACCACTACAGGGAACTATGGCTACACCTTC. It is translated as CASSLTTTGNYGYTF.

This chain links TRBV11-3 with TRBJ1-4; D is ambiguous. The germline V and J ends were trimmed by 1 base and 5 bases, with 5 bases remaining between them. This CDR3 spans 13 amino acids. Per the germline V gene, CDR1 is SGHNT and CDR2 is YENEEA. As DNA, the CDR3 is TGTGCCAGCAGCTTAGTCCTAAATGAAAAACTGTTTTTT. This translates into CASSLVLNEKLFF.

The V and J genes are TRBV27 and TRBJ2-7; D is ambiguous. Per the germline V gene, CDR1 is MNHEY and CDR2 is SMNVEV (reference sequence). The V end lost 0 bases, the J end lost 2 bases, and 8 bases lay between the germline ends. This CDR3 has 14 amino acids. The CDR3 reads CASSLSEVAYEQYF. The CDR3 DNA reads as TGTGCCAGCAGTTTATCTGAGGTCGCCTACGAGCAGTACTTC.

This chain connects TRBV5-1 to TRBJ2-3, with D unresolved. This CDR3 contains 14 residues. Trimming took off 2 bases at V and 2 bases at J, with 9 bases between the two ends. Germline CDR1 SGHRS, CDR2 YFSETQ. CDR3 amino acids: CASSFLRNTDTQYF. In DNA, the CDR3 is TGCGCCAGCAGCTTTTTGAGAAACACAGATACGCAGTATTTT.

The CDR3 DNA follows: TGTGCCAGCAGTTTACGGCAGGGACTTTTCTCCTACGAGCAGTACTTC. Translating it yields CASSLRQGLFSYEQYF. J is TRBJ2-7 and V is TRBV28; tentatively, D is TRBD2 (6 bases). CDR1 MDHEN and CDR2 SYDVKM come from the germline V gene. CDR3 length: 16 amino acids. The V end lost 2 bases, the J end lost 0 bases, and 14 bases lay between the germline ends.

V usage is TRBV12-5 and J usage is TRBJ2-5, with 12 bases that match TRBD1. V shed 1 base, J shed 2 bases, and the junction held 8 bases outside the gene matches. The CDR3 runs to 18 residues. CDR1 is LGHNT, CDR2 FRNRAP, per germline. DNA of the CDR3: TGTGCTAGTGGTTTGGGACTTGGGACAGGGGGCTTTCAAGAGACCCAGTACTTC. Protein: CASGLGLGTGGFQETQYF. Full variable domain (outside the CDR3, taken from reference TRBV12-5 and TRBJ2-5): DARVTQTPRHKVTEMGQEVTMRCQPILGHNTVFWYRQTMMQGLELLAYFRNRAPLDDSGMPKDRFSAEMPDATLATLKIQPSEPRDSAVYFCASGLGLGTGGFQETQYFGPGTRLLVL.

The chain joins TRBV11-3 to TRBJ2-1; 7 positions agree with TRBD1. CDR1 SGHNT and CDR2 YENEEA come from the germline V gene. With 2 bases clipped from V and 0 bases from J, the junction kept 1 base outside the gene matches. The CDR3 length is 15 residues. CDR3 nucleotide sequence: TGTGCCAGCAGCTTAACAGGGGCCTCCTACAATGAGCAGTTCTTC. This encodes CASSLTGASYNEQFF.

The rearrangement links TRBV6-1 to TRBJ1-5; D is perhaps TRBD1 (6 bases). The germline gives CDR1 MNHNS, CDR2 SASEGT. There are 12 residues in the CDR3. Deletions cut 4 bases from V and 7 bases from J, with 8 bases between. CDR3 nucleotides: TGTGCCAGCAGTGTGGGACACCAGCCCCAGCATTTT. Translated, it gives CASSVGHQPQHF.

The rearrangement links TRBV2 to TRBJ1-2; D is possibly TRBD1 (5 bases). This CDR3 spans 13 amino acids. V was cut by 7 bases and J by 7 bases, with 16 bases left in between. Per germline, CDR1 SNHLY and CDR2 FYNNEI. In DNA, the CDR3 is TGTGCCAGCATGGCGGCGCAGGGCTGTGGCTACACCTTC. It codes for CASMAAQGCGYTF.

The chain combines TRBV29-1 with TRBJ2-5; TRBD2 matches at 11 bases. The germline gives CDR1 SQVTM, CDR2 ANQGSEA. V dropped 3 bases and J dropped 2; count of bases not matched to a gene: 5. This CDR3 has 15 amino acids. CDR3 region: CSVEGGLAVQETQYF. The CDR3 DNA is TGCAGCGTTGAGGGGGGACTAGCGGTACAAGAGACCCAGTACTTC.

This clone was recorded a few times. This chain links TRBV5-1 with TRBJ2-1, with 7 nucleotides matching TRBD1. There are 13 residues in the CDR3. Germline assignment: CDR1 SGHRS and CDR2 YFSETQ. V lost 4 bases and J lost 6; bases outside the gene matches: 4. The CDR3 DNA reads TGCGCCAGCAGCCTGGACAGGTTCAATGAGCAGTTCTTC. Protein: CASSLDRFNEQFF.

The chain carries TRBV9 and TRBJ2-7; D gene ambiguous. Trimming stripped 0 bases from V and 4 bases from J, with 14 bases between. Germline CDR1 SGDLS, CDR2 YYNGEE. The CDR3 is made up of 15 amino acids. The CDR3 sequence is CASSVDPNPSYEQYF. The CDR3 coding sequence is TGTGCCAGCAGCGTAGATCCTAATCCTAGTTACGAGCAGTACTTC.

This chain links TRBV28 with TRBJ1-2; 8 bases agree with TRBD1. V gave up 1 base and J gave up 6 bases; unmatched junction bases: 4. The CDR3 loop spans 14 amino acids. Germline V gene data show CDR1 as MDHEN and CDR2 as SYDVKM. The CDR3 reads CASSLYDRGDGYTF. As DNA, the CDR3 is TGTGCCAGCAGTTTATATGACAGGGGTGATGGCTACACCTTC.

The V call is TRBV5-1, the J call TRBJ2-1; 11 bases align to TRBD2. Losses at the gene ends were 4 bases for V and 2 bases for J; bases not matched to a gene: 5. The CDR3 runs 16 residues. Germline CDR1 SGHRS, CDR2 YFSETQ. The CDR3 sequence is CASSDLAGGAYNEQFF. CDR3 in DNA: TGCGCCAGCAGCGACCTAGCGGGAGGAGCCTACAATGAGCAGTTCTTC.

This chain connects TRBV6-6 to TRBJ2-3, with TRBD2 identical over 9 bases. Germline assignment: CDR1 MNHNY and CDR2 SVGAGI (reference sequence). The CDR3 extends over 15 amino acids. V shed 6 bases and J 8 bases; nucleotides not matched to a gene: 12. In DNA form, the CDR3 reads TGTGCCAGCAGACAAACCAGCGGGAGGATAGGTACGCAGTATTTT. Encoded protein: CASRQTSGRIGTQYF.

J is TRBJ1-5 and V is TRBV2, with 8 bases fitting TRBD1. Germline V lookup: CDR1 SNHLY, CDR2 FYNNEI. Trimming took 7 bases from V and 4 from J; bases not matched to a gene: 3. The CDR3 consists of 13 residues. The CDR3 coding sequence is TGTGCCAGCAATGGACAGGGAAATCAGCCCCAGCATTTT. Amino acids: CASNGQGNQPQHF.

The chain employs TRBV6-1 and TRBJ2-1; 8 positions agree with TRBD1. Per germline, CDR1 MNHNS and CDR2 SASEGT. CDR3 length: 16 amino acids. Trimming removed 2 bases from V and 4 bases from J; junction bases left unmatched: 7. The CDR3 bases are TGTGCCAGCAGTGAACCCCGGGACAGGAGTTACAATGAGCAGTTCTTC. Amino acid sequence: CASSEPRDRSYNEQFF.

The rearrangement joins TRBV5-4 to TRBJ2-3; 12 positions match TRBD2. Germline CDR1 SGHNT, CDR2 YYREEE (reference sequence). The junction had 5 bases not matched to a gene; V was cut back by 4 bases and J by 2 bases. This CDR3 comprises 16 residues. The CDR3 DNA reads TGTGCCAGCAGCGCTCGACTAGCGGGGGTCACAGATACGCAGTATTTT. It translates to CASSARLAGVTDTQYF.

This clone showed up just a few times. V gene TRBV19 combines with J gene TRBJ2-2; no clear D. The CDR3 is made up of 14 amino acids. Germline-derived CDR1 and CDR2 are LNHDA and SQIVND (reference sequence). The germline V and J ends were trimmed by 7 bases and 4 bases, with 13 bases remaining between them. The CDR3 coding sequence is TGTGCCAGTATCGTCTCCGGGTCCACCGGGGAGCTGTTTTTT. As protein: CASIVSGSTGELFF.